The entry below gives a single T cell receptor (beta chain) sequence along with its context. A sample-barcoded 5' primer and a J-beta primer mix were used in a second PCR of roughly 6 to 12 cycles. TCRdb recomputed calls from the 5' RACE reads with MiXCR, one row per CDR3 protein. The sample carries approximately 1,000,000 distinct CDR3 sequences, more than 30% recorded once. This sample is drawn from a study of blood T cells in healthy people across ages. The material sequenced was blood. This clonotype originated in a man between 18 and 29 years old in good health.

CDR3 DNA sequence: TGTGCCAGCAGTTATTTAGGGAATAATTCACCCCTCCACTTT. Encoded protein: CASSYLGNNSPLHF. This chain joins TRBV27 and TRBJ1-6; D is unresolved. The germline V gene encodes CDR1 MNHEY and CDR2 SMNVEV (reference sequence). The V gene lost 4 bases and the J gene lost 5 bases, with 9 bases spanning the gap. This CDR3 spans 14 amino acids.